The 8 T cell receptor beta chains below were found in one sample sequenced in a study of blood T cell repertoires in COVID-19. Libraries were prepared by immunoSEQ multiplex PCR; TCRdb keeps only in-frame clonotypes and omits some of them. Seen here are approximately 390,000 clones, around nine tenths observed once, and the top ten hold about 10%. The source material was PBMCs or T cells enriched from blood (not recorded which). The receptors come from a woman aged 45-65 years who had recovered from COVID-19.

The CDR3 protein is CASSLPTSLTQYF. The DNA of the CDR3 is TGTGCCAGCAGTTTACCTACCTCACTAACGCAGTATTTT. The chain combines TRBV27 with TRBJ2-3; D is unresolved. CDR3 length: 13 amino acids. V gave up 2 bases and J gave up 9 bases, with 12 bases separating them. Germline-derived CDR1 and CDR2 are MNHEY and SMNVEV (reference sequence).

The rearrangement uses TRBV9 and TRBJ2-3, with a possible D match to TRBD2 (5 bases). This CDR3 has 13 residues. V lost 7 bases and J 7 bases, leaving 16 bases between the germline ends. Germline V CDR1 and CDR2: SGDLS, YYNGEE. CDR3 nucleotide sequence: TGTGCCAGCGACCCTTTCGGGGAGAATACGCAGTATTTT. It yields the protein CASDPFGENTQYF.

The rearrangement uses TRBV19 and TRBJ2-3; D gene ambiguous. V was cut by 5 bases and J by 3 bases, with 12 bases left in between. The CDR3 sequence is 14 residues long. The germline V gene has CDR1 LNHDA and CDR2 SQIVND (reference sequence). CDR3 amino acids: CASSVFGPTDTQYF. CDR3 nucleotide sequence: TGTGCCAGTAGTGTCTTTGGCCCTACAGATACGCAGTATTTT.

The chain uses TRBV19 and TRBJ2-2; D is ambiguous. The CDR3 spans 16 residues. Trimming took 1 base from V and 1 from J, leaving 10 bases between them. The germline V gene encodes CDR1 LNHDA and CDR2 SQIVND (reference sequence). The CDR3 sequence is CASSIVRVVNTGELFF. CDR3 bases: TGTGCCAGTAGTATAGTCCGGGTAGTGAACACCGGGGAGCTGTTTTTT. Combining the CDR3 with reference TRBV19 and TRBJ2-2 gives the whole variable domain DGGITQSPKYLFRKEGQNVTLSCEQNLNHDAMYWYRQDPGQGLRLIYYSQIVNDFQKGDIAEGYSVSREKKESFPLTVTSAQKNPTAFYLCASSIVRVVNTGELFFGEGSRLTVL.

The chain is built from TRBV6-5 and TRBJ2-7; D not certain. In germline, CDR1 is MNHEY, CDR2 SVGAGI. The CDR3 is 11 residues long. Trimming shortened V by 6 bases and J by 3 bases, and 6 bases separated the two germline ends. CDR3 amino acids: CASRFNYEQYF. CDR3 DNA: TGTGCCAGCAGGTTTAACTACGAGCAGTACTTC.

The chain combines TRBV27 with TRBJ1-1; D not resolved. Germline lookup yields CDR1 MNHEY and CDR2 SMNVEV (reference sequence). V was pared by 2 bases and J by 4 bases, with 11 bases between. The CDR3 totals 14 residues. CDR3: CASSLERPGTEAFF. Written as DNA, the CDR3 is TGTGCCAGCAGTTTAGAGCGGCCAGGCACTGAAGCTTTCTTT.

The chain employs TRBV4-2 and TRBJ2-1; TRBD2 aligns across 9 bases. Germline V gives CDR1 LGHNA, CDR2 YNFKEQ. This CDR3 region has 18 residues. The V segment lost 4 bases and the J segment 9 bases; nucleotides outside the gene matches: 19. The CDR3 DNA reads as TGTGCCAGCAGCCGGGGGGTTCATCTAGCGGGGTACCTAGGTGAGCAGTTCTTC. Its translation: CASSRGVHLAGYLGEQFF.

This chain uses TRBV28 with TRBJ2-1, with 10 bases that match TRBD2. Per the germline V gene, CDR1 is MDHEN and CDR2 is SYDVKM. With 6 bases clipped from V and 7 bases from J, the junction kept 9 bases outside the gene matches. The CDR3 loop spans 15 amino acids. The CDR3 DNA sequence: TGTGCCAGCAGCTCAGCGGGGGGGCCATCGAATGAGCAGTTCTTC. Its protein product is CASSSAGGPSNEQFF.